This is a list of T cell receptor beta chains from one sample in a study of T cell responses to AZD1222 COVID-19 vaccine. Profiling relied on immunoSEQ multiplex PCR, and the TCRdb table lists in-frame clones only, not all of them. The sample consists of roughly 110,000 clones, around 81% of them appearing once. The input for sequencing was peripheral blood, taken on day 0 of AZD1222 vaccination. These receptors originate from an adult in good health. The CDR3 runs from the conserved cysteine through the conserved F or W.

V	J	CDR3
TRBV6-2/TRBV6-3	TRBJ2-7	CASSPRTGEYEQYF
TRBV7-2	TRBJ1-1	CASSLWTGRTEAFF
TRBV2	TRBJ1-2	CASSEGGTGGKYGYTF
TRBV7-9	TRBJ2-7	CASTDRDEQYF
TRBV24-1	TRBJ1-5	CATKREGGNQPQHF
TRBV11-3	TRBJ1-2	CASSLRTADGYTF
TRBV7-9	TRBJ1-1	CASRARSMNTEAFF
TRBV11-1	TRBJ2-7	CASSFGLAGAYEQYF
TRBV5-1	TRBJ2-3	CASSLAQSADTQYF
TRBV7-9	TRBJ2-1	CASSYDRGTSGRFNEQFF
TRBV3-1/TRBV3-2	TRBJ2-7	CASSLSYEQYF
TRBV7-2	TRBJ2-7	CASSLDLNAQYF
TRBV10-3	TRBJ1-1	CAISRLTGENTEAFF
TRBV28	TRBJ1-5	CASRTGGEPQHF
TRBV12-5	TRBJ1-2	CASGTQTDYGYTF
TRBV3-1/TRBV3-2	TRBJ1-1	CASSHRTENTEAFF
TRBV7-9	TRBJ1-1	CASSLLLGNTEAFF
TRBV25-1	TRBJ2-7	CASSDRDGTYEQYF
TRBV6-5	TRBJ2-7	CASSYSSIGGPYEQYF
TRBV6-1	TRBJ2-5	CASSPPGREETQYF
TRBV3-1/TRBV3-2	TRBJ2-7	CASSQAGGSYEQYF
TRBV6-5	TRBJ2-7	CASNQGAPSYEQYF
TRBV6-1	TRBJ1-2	CASSEALRGPYGYTF
TRBV4-1	TRBJ2-1	CASSSGQGARSEQFF
TRBV7-2	TRBJ2-7	CASSLWLAGENEQYF
TRBV28	TRBJ2-7	CASSPGASYEQYF
TRBV28	TRBJ2-7	CASSLGVPSYEQYF
TRBV7-2	TRBJ1-4	CASSPRTGNEKLFF
TRBV7-2	TRBJ2-7	CASSSTNYEQYF